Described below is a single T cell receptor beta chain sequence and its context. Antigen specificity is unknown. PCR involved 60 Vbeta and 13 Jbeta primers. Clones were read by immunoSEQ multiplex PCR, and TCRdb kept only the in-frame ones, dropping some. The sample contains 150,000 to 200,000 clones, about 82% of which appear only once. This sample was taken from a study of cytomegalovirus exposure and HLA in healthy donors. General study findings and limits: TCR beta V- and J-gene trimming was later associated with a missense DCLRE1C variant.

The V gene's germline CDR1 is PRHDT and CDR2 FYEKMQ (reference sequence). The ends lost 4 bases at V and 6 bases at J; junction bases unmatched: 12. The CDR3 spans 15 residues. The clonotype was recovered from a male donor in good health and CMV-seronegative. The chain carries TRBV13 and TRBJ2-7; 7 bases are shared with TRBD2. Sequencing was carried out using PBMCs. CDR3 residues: CASSSRTRKDFEQYF. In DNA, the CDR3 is TGTGCCAGCAGCTCGCGGACTAGGAAGGATTTCGAGCAGTACTTC. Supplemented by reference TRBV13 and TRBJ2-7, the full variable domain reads AAGVIQSPRHLIKEKRETATLKCYPIPRHDTVYWYQQGPGQDPQFLISFYEKMQSDKGSIPDRFSAQQFSDYHSELNMSSLELGDSALYFCASSSRTRKDFEQYFGPGTRLTVT.